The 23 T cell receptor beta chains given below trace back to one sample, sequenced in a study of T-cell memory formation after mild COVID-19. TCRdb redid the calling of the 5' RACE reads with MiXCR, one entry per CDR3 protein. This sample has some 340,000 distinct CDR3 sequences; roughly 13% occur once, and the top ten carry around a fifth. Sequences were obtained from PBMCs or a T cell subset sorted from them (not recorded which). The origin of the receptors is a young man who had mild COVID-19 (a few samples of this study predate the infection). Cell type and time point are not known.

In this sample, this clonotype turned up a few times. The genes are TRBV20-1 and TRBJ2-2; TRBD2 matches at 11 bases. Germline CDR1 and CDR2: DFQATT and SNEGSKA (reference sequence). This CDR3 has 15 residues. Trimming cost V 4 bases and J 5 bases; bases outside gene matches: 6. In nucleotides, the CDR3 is TGCAGTGCTAAGGGGACTAGCGGATTTACCGGGGAGCTGTTTTTT. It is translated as CSAKGTSGFTGELFF.

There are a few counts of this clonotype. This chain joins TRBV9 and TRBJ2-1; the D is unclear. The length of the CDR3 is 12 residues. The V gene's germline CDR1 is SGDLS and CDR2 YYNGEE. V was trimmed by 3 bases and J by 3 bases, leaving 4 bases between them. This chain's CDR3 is CASSDGYNEQFF. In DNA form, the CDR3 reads TGTGCCAGCAGCGATGGCTACAATGAGCAGTTCTTC.

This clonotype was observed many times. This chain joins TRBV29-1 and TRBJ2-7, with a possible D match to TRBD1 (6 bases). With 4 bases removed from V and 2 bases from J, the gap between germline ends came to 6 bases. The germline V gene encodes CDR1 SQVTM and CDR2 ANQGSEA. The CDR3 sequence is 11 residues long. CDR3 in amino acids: CSVGDTYEQYV. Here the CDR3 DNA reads TGCAGCGTTGGGGACACCTACGAGCAGTACGTC.

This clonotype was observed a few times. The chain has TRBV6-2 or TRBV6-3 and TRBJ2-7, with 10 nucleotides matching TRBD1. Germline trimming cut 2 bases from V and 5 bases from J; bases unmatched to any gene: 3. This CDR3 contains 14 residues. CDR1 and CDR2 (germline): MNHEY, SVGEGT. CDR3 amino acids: CASSYGTGANEQYF. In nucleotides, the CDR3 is TGTGCCAGCAGTTACGGGACAGGGGCGAACGAGCAGTACTTC.

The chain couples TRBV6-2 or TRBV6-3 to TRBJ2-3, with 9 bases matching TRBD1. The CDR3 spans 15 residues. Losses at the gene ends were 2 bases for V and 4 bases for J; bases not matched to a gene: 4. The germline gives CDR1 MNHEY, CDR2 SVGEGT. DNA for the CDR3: TGTGCCAGCAGTTACGGACAGGGGAGTGCAGATACGCAGTATTTT. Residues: CASSYGQGSADTQYF.

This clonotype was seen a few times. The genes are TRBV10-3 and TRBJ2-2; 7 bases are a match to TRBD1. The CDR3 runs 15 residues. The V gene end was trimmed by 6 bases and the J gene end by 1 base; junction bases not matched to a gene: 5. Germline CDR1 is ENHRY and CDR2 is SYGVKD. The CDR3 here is CAIRNGQENTGELFF. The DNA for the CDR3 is TGTGCCATCAGAAATGGACAGGAGAACACCGGGGAGCTGTTTTTT.

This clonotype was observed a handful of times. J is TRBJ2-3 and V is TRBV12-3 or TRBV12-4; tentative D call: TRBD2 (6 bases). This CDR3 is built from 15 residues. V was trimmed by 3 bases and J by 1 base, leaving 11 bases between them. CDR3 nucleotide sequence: TGTGCCAGCAGTTTTCAATGGGAGGGCACAGATACGCAGTATTTT. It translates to CASSFQWEGTDTQYF.

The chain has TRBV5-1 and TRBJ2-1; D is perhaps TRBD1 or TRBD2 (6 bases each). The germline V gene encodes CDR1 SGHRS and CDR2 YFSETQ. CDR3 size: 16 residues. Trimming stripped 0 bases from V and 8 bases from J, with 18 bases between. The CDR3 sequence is CASSLGAGEAWDEQFF. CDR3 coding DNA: TGCGCCAGCAGCTTGGGCGCAGGGGAGGCTTGGGATGAGCAGTTCTTC.

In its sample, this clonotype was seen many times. The CDR3 bases are TGTGCCAGCAGACGGACTCTAAGTTACAATGAGCAGTTCTTC. It specifies CASRRTLSYNEQFF. This chain connects TRBV6-5 to TRBJ2-1, with D tentatively TRBD2 (5 bases). Germline V lookup: CDR1 MNHEY, CDR2 SVGAGI. Between the trimmed V and J ends, which lost 6 bases and 4 bases, there was a span of 13 bases. The CDR3 extends over 14 amino acids.

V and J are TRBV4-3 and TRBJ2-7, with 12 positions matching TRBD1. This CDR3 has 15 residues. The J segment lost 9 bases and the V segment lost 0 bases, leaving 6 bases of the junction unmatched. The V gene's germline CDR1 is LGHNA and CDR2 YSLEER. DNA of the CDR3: TGCGCCAGCAGCCAAGATGGGACAGGGGGCGAGGTGCAGTACTTC. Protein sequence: CASSQDGTGGEVQYF.

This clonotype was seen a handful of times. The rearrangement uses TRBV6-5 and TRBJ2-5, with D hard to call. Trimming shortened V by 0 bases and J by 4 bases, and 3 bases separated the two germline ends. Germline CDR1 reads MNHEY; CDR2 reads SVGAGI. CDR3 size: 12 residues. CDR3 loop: CASSYSPETQYF. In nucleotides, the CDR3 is TGTGCCAGCAGTTACTCTCCAGAGACCCAGTACTTC.

The CDR3 DNA reads TGTGCCAGCAGTGAAGCAGGGGCCGGCAATGAGCAGTTCTTC. Translation gives CASSEAGAGNEQFF. The rearrangement joins TRBV2 to TRBJ2-1, with D possibly TRBD1 on 5 matching bases. V was cut by 0 bases and J by 6 bases, with 9 bases left in between. This CDR3 comprises 14 residues. Per germline, CDR1 SNHLY and CDR2 FYNNEI.

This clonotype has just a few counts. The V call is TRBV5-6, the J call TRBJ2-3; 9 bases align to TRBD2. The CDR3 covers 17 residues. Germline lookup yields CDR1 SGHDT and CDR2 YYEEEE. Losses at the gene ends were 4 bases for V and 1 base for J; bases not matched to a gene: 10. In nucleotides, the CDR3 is TGTGCCAGCAGCCCCGGGGCTCTAGCGGGACGCACAGATACGCAGTATTTT. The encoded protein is CASSPGALAGRTDTQYF.

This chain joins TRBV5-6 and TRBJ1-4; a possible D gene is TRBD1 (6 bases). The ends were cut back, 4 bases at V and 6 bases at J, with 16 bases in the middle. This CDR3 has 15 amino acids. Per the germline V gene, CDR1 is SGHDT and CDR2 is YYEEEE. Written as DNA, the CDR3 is TGTGCCAGCAGCCCGTTCCTGTCAGGGGATGAAAAACTGTTTTTT. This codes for CASSPFLSGDEKLFF.

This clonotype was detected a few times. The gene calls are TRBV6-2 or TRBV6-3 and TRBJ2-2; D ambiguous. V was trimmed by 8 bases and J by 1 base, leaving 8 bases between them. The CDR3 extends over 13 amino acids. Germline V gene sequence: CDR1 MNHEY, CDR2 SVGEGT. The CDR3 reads CASRKQNTGELFF. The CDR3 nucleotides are TGTGCCAGCCGAAAACAGAACACCGGGGAGCTGTTTTTT.

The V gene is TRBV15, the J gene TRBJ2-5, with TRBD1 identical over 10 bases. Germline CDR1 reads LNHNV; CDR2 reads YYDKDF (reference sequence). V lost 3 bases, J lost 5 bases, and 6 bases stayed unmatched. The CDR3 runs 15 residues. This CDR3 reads CATSSDDRGRETQYF. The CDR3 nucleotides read TGTGCCACCAGCAGTGACGACAGGGGGCGGGAGACCCAGTACTTC. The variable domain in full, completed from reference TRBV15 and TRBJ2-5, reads DAMVIQNPRYQVTQFGKPVTLSCSQTLNHNVMYWYQQKSSQAPKLLFHYYDKDFNNEADTPDNFQSRRPNTSFCFLDIRSPGLGDTAMYLCATSSDDRGRETQYFGPGTRLLVL.

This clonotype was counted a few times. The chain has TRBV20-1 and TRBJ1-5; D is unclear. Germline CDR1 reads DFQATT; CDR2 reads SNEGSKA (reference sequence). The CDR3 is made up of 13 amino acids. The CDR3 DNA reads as TGCAGCGGCGTGCTGGGATTAAATCAGCCCCAGCATTTT. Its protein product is CSGVLGLNQPQHF.

CDR3 sequence: CATSRGGPRLANSPTDTQYF. DNA for the CDR3: TGTGCCACCAGCAGAGGGGGGCCTCGATTAGCGAATAGTCCCACAGATACGCAGTATTTT. The chain is built from TRBV15 and TRBJ2-3; D is perhaps TRBD1 (6 bases). Deletions cut 1 base from V and 2 bases from J, with 25 bases between. The CDR3 has 20 residues. Germline CDR1 is LNHNV and CDR2 is YYDKDF (reference sequence).

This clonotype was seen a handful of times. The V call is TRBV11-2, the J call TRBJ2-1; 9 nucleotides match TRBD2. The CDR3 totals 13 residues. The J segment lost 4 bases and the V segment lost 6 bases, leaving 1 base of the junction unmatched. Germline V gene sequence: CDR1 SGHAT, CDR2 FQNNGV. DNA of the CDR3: TGTGCCAGCAGGCGGGGGGGGTACAATGAGCAGTTCTTC. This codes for CASRRGGYNEQFF.

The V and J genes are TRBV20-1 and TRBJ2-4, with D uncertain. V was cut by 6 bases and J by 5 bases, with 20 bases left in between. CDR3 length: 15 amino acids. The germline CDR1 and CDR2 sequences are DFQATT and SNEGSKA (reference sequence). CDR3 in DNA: TGCAGTGCCAGAAAGTCCCTCTCTGGCGAAAACATTCAGTACTTC. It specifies CSARKSLSGENIQYF.

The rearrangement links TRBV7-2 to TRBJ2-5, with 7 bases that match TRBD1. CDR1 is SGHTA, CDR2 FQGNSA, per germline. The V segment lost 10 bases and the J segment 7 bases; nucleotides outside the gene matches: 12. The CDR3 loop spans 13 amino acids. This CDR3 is CATRQGAQSTQYF. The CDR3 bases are TGTGCCACGCGACAGGGTGCGCAGTCGACCCAGTACTTC.

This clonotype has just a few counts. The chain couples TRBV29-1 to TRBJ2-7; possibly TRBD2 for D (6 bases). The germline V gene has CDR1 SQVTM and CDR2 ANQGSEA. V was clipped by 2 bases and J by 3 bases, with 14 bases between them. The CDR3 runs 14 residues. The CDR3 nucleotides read TGCAGCGTTGAACCCCAGGCGGGGAACTACGAGCAGTACGTC. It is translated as CSVEPQAGNYEQYV.

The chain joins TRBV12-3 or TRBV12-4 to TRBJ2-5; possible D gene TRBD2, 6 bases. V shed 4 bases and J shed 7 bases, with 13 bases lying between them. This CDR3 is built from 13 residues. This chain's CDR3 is CASSSTRAGTQYF. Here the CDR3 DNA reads TGTGCCAGCAGTTCGACTAGAGCGGGGACCCAGTACTTC.